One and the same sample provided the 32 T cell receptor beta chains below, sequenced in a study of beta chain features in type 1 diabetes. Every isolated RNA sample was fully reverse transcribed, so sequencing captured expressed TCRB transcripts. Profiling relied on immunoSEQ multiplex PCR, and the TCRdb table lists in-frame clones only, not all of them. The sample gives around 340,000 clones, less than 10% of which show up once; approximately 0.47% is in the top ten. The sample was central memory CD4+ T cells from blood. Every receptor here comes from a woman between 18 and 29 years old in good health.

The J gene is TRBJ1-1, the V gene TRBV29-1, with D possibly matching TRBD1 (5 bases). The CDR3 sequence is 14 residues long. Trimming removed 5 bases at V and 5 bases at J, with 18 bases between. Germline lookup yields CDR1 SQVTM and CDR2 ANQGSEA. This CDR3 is CSVYIRAVSTEAFF. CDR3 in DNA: TGCAGCGTTTATATCAGGGCGGTTAGTACTGAAGCTTTCTTT. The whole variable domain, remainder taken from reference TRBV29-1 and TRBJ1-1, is SAVISQKPSRDICQRGTSLTIQCQVDSQVTMMFWYRQQPGQSLTLIATANQGSEATYESGFVIDKFPISRPNLTFSTLTVSNMSPEDSSIYLCSVYIRAVSTEAFFGQGTRLTVV.

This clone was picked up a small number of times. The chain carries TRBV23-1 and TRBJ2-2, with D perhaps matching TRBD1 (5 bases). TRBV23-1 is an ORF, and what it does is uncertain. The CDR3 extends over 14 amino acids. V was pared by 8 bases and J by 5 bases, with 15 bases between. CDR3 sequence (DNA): TGCGCCAGCCAAGATGGGGCGAGTACCGGGGAGCTGTTTTTT. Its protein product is CASQDGASTGELFF.

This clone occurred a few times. The DNA of the CDR3 is TGTGCCAGCAGCTTAGCGTCGCGTGGGAGGAACGTCAATGAGCAGTTCTTC. Translated: CASSLASRGRNVNEQFF. The chain joins TRBV7-2 to TRBJ2-1, with TRBD2 as a possible D gene (6 bases). CDR1 is SGHTA, CDR2 FQGNSA, per germline. This CDR3 has 17 amino acids. V gave up 0 bases and J gave up 6 bases, with 18 bases separating them.

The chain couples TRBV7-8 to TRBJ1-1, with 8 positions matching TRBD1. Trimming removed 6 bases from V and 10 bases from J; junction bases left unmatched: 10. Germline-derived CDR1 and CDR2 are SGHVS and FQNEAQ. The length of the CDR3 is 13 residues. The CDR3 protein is CASSSGQGGRAFF. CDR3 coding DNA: TGTGCCAGCAGTTCTGGACAGGGTGGCCGAGCTTTCTTT.

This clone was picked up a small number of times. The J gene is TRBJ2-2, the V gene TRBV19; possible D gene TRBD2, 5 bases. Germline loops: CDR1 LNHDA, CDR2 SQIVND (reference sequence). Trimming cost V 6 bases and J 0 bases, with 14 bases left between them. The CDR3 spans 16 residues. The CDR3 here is CASREVRAPNTGELFF. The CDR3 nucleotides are TGTGCCAGTAGGGAGGTCCGGGCCCCGAACACCGGGGAGCTGTTTTTT.

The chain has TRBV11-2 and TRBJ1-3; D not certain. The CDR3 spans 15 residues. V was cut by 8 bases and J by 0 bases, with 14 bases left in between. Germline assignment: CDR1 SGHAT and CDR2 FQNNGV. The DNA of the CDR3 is TGTGCCAGCGGAAGAGAACGCAACTCTGGAAACACCATATATTTT. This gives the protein CASGRERNSGNTIYF. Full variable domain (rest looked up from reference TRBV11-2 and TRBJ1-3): EAGVAQSPRYKIIEKRQSVAFWCNPISGHATLYWYQQILGQGPKLLIQFQNNGVVDDSQLPKDRFSAERLKGVDSTLKIQPAKLEDSAVYLCASGRERNSGNTIYFGEGSWLTVV.

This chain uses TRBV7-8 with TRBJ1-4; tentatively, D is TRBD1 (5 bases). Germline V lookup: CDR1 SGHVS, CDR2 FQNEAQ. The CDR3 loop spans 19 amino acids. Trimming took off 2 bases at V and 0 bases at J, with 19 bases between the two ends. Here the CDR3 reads CASSLTPPGGRTTNEKLFF. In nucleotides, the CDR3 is TGTGCCAGCAGCTTAACTCCGCCGGGGGGTCGTACAACTAATGAAAAACTGTTTTTT. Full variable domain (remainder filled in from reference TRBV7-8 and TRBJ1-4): GAGVSQSPRYKVAKRGQDVALRCDPISGHVSLFWYQQALGQGPEFLTYFQNEAQLDKSGLPSDRFFAERPEGSVSTLKIQRTQQEDSAVYLCASSLTPPGGRTTNEKLFFGSGTQLSVL.

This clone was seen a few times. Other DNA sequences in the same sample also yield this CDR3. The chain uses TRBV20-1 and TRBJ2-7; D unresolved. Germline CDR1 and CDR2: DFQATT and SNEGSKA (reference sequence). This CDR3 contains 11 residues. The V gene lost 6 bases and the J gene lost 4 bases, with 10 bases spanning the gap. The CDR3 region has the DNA TGCAGTGCAAACCGCAATTACGAGCAGTACTTC. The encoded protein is CSANRNYEQYF.

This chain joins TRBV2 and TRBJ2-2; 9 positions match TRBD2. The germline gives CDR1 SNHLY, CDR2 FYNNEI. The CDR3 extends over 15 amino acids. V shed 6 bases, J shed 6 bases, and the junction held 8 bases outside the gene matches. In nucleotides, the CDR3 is TGTGCCAGCAGATTACGGACTAGCGTGCCCGGGGAGCTGTTTTTT. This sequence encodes CASRLRTSVPGELFF.

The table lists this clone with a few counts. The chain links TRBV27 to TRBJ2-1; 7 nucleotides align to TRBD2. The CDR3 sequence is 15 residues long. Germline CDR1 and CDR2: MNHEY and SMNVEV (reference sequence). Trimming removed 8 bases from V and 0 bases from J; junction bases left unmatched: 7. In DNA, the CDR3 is TGTGCCAGCCGACCCGGGAGGAGCTCCTACAATGAGCAGTTCTTC. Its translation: CASRPGRSSYNEQFF.

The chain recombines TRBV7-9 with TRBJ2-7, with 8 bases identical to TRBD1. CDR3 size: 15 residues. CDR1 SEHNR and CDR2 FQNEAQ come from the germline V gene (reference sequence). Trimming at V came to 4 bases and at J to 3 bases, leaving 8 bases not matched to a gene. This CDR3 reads CASSYDRGYYYEQYF. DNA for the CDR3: TGTGCCAGCAGCTACGACAGGGGATACTACTACGAGCAGTACTTC.

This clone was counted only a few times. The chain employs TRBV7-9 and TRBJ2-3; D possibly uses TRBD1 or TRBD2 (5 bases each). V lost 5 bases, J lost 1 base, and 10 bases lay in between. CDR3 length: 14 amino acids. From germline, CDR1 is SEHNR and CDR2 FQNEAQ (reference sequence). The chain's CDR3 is CASSEGLRTDTQYF. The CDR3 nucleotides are TGTGCCAGCAGCGAGGGGCTTCGCACAGATACGCAGTATTTT.

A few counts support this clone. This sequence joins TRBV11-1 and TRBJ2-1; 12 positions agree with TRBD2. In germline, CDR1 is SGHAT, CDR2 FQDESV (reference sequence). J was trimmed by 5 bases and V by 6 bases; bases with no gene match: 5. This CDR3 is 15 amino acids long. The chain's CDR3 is CASRERLAGDNEQFF. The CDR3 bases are TGTGCCAGCAGGGAGAGACTAGCGGGAGACAATGAGCAGTTCTTC.

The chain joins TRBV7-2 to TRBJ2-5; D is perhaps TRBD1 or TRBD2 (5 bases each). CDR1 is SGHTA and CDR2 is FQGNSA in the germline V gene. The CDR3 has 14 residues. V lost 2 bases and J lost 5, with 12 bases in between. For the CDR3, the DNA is TGTGCCAGCAGCTTACAGGGTTCGGGGGAGACCCAGTACTTC. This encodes CASSLQGSGETQYF.

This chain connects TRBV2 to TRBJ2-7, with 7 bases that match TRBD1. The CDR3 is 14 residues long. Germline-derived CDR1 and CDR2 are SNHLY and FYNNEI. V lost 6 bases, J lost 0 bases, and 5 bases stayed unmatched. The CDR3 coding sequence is TGTGCCAGCAGATCCCAGGGGGTCTCCTACGAGCAGTACTTC. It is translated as CASRSQGVSYEQYF.

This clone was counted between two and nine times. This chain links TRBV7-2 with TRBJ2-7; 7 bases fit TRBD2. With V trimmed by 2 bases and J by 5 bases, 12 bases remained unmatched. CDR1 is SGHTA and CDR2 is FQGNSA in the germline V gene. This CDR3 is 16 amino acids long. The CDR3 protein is CASSLQPGGPDDEQYF. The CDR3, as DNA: TGTGCCAGCAGCTTACAACCGGGAGGTCCCGATGACGAGCAGTACTTC.

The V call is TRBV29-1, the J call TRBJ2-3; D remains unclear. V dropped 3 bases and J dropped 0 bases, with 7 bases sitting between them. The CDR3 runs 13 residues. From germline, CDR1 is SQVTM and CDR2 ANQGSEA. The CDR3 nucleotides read TGCAGCGTTGAGTACGGTAGCACAGATACGCAGTATTTT. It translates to CSVEYGSTDTQYF.

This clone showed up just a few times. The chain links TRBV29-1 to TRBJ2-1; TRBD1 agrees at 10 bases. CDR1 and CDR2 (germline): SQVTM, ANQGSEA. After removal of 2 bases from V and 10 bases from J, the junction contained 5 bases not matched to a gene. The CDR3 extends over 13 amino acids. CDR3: CSVEKDRGREQFF. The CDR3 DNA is TGCAGCGTTGAAAAGGACAGGGGGAGGGAGCAGTTCTTC.

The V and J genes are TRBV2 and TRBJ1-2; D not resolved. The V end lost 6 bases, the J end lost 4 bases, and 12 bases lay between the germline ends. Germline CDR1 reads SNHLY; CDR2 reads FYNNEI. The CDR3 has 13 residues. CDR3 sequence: CASRSTEIYGYTF. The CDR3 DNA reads TGTGCCAGCAGGAGTACAGAGATCTATGGCTACACCTTC.

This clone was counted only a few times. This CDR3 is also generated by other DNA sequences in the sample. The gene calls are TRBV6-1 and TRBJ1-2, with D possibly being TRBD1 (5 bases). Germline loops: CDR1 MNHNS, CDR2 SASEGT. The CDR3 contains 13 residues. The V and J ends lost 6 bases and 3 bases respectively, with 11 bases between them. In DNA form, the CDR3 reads TGTGCCAGCAGACCCGGGACTGACTATGGCTACACCTTC. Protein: CASRPGTDYGYTF.

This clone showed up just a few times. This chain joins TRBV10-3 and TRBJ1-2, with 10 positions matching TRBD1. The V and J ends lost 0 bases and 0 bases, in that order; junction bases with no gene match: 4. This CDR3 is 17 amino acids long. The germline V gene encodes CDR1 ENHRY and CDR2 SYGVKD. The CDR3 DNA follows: TGTGCCATCAGTGAGTCGAAGGGGACAGGGGCTAACTATGGCTACACCTTC. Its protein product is CAISESKGTGANYGYTF.

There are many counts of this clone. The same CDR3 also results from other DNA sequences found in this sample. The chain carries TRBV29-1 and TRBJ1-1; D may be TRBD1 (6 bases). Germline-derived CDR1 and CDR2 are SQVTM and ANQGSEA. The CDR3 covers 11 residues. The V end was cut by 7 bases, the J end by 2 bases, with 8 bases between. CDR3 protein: CSATGNTEAFF. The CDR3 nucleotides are TGCAGCGCGACAGGAAACACTGAAGCTTTCTTT.

CDR3 loop: CASNGGGLGYGYTF. CDR3 DNA: TGTGCCAGCAACGGAGGGGGCCTTGGCTATGGCTACACCTTC. The J gene is TRBJ1-2, the V gene TRBV7-9; 7 bases line up with TRBD1. V lost 7 bases and J lost 4; bases outside the gene matches: 9. The CDR3 has 14 residues. The germline CDR1 and CDR2 sequences are SEHNR and FQNEAQ (reference sequence).

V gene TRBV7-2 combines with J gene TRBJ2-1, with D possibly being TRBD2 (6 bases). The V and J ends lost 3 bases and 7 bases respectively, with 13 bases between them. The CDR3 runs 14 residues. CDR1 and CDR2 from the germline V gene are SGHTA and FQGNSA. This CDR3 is CASSLPGVPNEQFF. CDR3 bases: TGTGCCAGCAGCTTGCCGGGAGTCCCTAATGAGCAGTTCTTC.

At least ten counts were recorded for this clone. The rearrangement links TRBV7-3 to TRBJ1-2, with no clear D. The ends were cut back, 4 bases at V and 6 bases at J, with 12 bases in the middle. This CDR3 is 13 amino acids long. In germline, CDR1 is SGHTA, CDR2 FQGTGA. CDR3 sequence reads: CASSSTGPHGYTF. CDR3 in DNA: TGTGCCAGCAGCTCTACGGGTCCTCATGGCTACACCTTC.

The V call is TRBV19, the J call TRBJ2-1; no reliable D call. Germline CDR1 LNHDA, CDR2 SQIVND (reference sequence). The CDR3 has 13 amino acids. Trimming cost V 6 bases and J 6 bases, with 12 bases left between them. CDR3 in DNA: TGTGCCAGTAGGATTGGCCTCTCCAATGAGCAGTTCTTC. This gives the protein CASRIGLSNEQFF.

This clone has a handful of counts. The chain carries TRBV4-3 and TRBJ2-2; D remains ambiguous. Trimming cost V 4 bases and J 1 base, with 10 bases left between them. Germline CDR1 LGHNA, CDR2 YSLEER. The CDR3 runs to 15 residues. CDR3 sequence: CASSLETLNTGELFF. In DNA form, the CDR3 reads TGCGCCAGCAGCCTTGAGACCCTGAACACCGGGGAGCTGTTTTTT.

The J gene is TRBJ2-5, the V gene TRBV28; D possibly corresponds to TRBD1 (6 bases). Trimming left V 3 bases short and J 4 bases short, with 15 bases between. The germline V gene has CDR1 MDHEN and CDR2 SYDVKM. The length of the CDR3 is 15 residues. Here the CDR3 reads CASSFPTGGRETQYF. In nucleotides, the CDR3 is TGTGCCAGCAGTTTTCCGACAGGAGGACGAGAGACCCAGTACTTC.

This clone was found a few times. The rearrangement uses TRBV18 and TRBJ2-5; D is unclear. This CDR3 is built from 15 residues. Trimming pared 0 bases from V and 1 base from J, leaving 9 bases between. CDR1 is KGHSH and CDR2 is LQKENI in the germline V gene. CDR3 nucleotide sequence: TGTGCCAGCTCACCACCGGGCAGAATCCAAGAGACCCAGTACTTC. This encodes CASSPPGRIQETQYF. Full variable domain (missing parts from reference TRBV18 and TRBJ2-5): NAGVMQNPRHLVRRRGQEARLRCSPMKGHSHVYWYRQLPEEGLKFMVYLQKENIIDESGMPKERFSAEFPKEGPSILRIQQVVRGDSAAYFCASSPPGRIQETQYFGPGTRLLVL.

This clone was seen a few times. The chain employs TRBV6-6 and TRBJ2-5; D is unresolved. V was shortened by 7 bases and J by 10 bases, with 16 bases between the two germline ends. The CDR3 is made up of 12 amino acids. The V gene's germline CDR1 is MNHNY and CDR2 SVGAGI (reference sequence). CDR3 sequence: CASTTYAGDQYF. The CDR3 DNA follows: TGTGCCAGCACCACTTACGCTGGAGACCAGTACTTC.

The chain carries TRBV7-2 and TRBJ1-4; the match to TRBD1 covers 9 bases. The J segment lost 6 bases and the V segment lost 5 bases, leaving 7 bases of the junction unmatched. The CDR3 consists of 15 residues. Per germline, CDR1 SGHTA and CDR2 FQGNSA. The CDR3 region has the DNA TGTGCCAGCAGCCCCCGGACAGGGGCGGATGAAAAACTGTTTTTT. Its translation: CASSPRTGADEKLFF.

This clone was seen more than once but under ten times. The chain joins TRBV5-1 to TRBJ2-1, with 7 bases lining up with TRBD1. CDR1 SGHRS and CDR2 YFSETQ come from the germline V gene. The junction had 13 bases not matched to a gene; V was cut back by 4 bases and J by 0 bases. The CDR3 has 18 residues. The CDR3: CASSRNPGQSSSYNEQFF. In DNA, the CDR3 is TGCGCCAGCAGCCGCAACCCGGGACAGTCAAGCTCCTACAATGAGCAGTTCTTC.